This T cell receptor (beta chain) was captured by sequencing in a study of blood T cell repertoires in COVID-19. Study context: Sites in the United States, Italy and Spain provided acute and convalescent COVID-19 samples. Sources were T cells, B-cell-depleted T cells, or PBMCs; the material itself was cDNA or gDNA.

The CDR3 length is 13 residues. Germline-derived CDR1 and CDR2 are SGHDT and YYEEEE. Trimming removed 0 bases at V and 8 bases at J, with 11 bases between. Enrolment of Seattle patients took place during active infection, and they were followed longitudinally. As handled by the study authors: Reference gene primer amplification in the assay estimated nucleated cell counts. Only in-frame clones appear in the TCRdb table, and some are missing; sequencing was by immunoSEQ multiplex PCR. For V, J and clone size, that table is used; D and trimming come from the DNA. In the table there are some 180,000 clones, 82% of which are singletons.

The rearrangement uses TRBV5-6 and TRBJ1-2; weak D call: TRBD1 (6 bases). Sequenced sample: peripheral blood. The receptor comes from a woman aged 55-69 years with COVID-19, enrolled during active disease. The CDR3 coding sequence is TGTGCCAGCAGCTTGGCAGGGGTTTACGGCTACACCTTC. Translation gives CASSLAGVYGYTF.